Listed here are 29 T cell receptor beta chains from one sample, sequenced in a study of spatial heterogeneity in lung cancer. Time point: sample taken at primary tumor resection. TCRdb itself ran the 5' RACE reads through MiXCR, one entry per CDR3 protein. The top ten clones hold 10% of a sample with under 20,000 distinct CDR3 sequences, around 6.4% of them seen once. These TCRs are of unknown antigen specificity. Findings and limits, study-wide: It was found that expanded intratumoral alpha and beta TCR counts tracked tumor mutation counts.

The specimen was lung tumor tissue, collected at surgery. The receptors were sampled from a female donor with early-stage non-small cell lung cancer.

This clonotype was seen at least ten times. This beta chain was picked up by a library intended for alpha chains and is off target, so its count carries little meaning. This chain links TRBV3-1 with TRBJ2-7, with 8 bases fitting TRBD2. Germline lookup yields CDR1 LGHDT and CDR2 YNNKEL (reference sequence). CDR3 length equals 14 residues. Trimming took 1 base from V and 7 from J; bases not matched to a gene: 6. As DNA, the CDR3 is TGTGCCAGCAGCCAAGGGACTAGCTCCTCTGAGCAGTACTTC. This codes for CASSQGTSSSEQYF.

This clonotype was found many times. This beta chain turned up in a library designed for alpha chains; as an off-target read, its abundance says little. The CDR3 DNA follows: TGTGCCTGGAGACCCTTGCGGGAGGTTCTCAATGAGCAGTTCTTC. It encodes CAWRPLREVLNEQFF. This chain uses TRBV30 with TRBJ2-1, with 8 positions matching TRBD2. The CDR3 totals 15 residues. The V gene end was trimmed by 3 bases and the J gene end by 6 bases; junction bases not matched to a gene: 10. The germline gives CDR1 GTSNPN, CDR2 SVGIG (reference sequence). Looking up the rest from reference TRBV30 and TRBJ2-1 gives the full variable domain: SQTIHQWPATLVQPVGSPLSLECTVEGTSNPNLYWYRQAAGRGLQLLFYSVGIGQISSEVPQNLSASRPQDRQFILSSKKLLLSDSGFYLCAWRPLREVLNEQFFGPGTRLTVL.

This clonotype was seen at least ten times. This beta chain came through as a stray read in a library set up for alpha chains, and its size says little. This chain joins TRBV18 and TRBJ2-1, with D perhaps given as TRBD1 or TRBD2 (6 bases each). V was clipped by 6 bases and J by 1 base, with 13 bases between them. The CDR3 is 15 residues long. The germline gives CDR1 KGHSH, CDR2 LQKENI. CDR3 sequence: CASSAGGGSYNEQFF. The CDR3 region has the DNA TGTGCCAGCTCGGCTGGAGGGGGGTCCTACAATGAGCAGTTCTTC.

This clonotype is medium-sized. Since the library was made to target alpha chains, this beta chain is a stray read and its abundance is not meaningful. The rearrangement joins TRBV28 to TRBJ1-3, with D maybe TRBD1 (5 bases). The V gene's germline CDR1 is MDHEN and CDR2 SYDVKM. With 3 bases removed from V and 8 bases from J, the gap between germline ends came to 11 bases. The CDR3 covers 13 residues. CDR3 amino acids: CASSLGRGDTIYF. In DNA form, the CDR3 reads TGTGCCAGCAGTTTGGGTAGAGGGGACACCATATATTTT.

Points on this clonotype: In a library made to pick up alpha chains, this beta chain is a stray read with a size that means little. J is TRBJ1-1 and V is TRBV20-1; 8 nucleotides line up with TRBD1. After removal of 6 bases from V and 3 bases from J, the junction contained 6 bases not matched to a gene. CDR1 is DFQATT, CDR2 SNEGSKA, per germline (reference sequence). This CDR3 has 13 residues. This CDR3 is CSASNRGDTEAFF. Written as DNA, the CDR3 is TGCAGTGCCAGTAACAGGGGGGACACTGAAGCTTTCTTT.

This clonotype has at least ten counts. This beta chain represents an off-target read in a library built for alpha chains; its size is of limited meaning. This chain links TRBV12-3 or TRBV12-4 with TRBJ2-3, with a possible D match to TRBD2 (7 bases). Between the trimmed V and J ends, which lost 4 bases and 1 base, there was a span of 12 bases. The length of the CDR3 is 15 residues. DNA of the CDR3: TGTGCCAGCAGTTCGAGGGGGGGTGGCACAGATACGCAGTATTTT. Translated, it gives CASSSRGGGTDTQYF.

Notes on this clonotype: Since no conserved phenylalanine or tryptophan closes the CDR3, a read error is the likely cause. This beta chain is an unintended read in a library built for alpha chains; its size means little. This chain uses TRBV11-3 with TRBJ2-3; 8 bases fit TRBD1. CDR3 length equals 15 residues. The V and J ends lost 5 bases and 6 bases, in that order; junction bases with no gene match: 10. Germline CDR1 is SGHNT and CDR2 is YENEEA. CDR3 DNA: TGTGCCAGCAGCCTGGGACAGGATCCTACGGATACGCAGTATTCT. Translating gives CASSLGQDPTDTQYS.

This clonotype came up many times. This beta chain is an unintended read in a library built for alpha chains; its size means little. This rearrangement joins TRBV28 to TRBJ1-2; D call uncertain. The germline V gene encodes CDR1 MDHEN and CDR2 SYDVKM. The CDR3 sequence is 12 residues long. The ends were cut back, 3 bases at V and 7 bases at J, with 9 bases in the middle. The CDR3 sequence: CASSFSGGGYTF. Here the CDR3 DNA reads TGTGCCAGCAGTTTCTCGGGCGGTGGCTACACCTTC.

This clonotype is categorized as medium-sized. Little can be read into the size of this beta chain, an off-target read in a library designed for alpha chains. The chain joins TRBV12-3 or TRBV12-4 to TRBJ2-3; the match to TRBD1 covers 7 bases. V gave up 4 bases and J gave up 4 bases; unmatched junction bases: 5. The CDR3 has 14 residues. The CDR3, as DNA: TGTGCCAGCAGTTGGGGGACAGCGGCAGATACGCAGTATTTT. Protein product: CASSWGTAADTQYF.

For this clonotype: The library was prepared for alpha chains; this beta chain is a stray read, so its frequency means little. This chain uses TRBV12-3 or TRBV12-4 with TRBJ1-1; 9 nucleotides agree with TRBD1. V gave up 5 bases and J gave up 4 bases; unmatched junction bases: 5. The CDR3 length is 14 residues. CDR3 in amino acids: CASSRTQGATEAFF. The DNA for the CDR3 is TGTGCCAGCAGTAGAACACAGGGGGCCACTGAAGCTTTCTTT.

On this clonotype: With the library built for alpha chains, this beta chain is off target and its frequency is not meaningful. This chain connects TRBV5-1 to TRBJ2-3; TRBD2 agrees at 7 bases. V lost 5 bases and J lost 8; bases outside the gene matches: 8. Germline assignment: CDR1 SGHRS and CDR2 YFSETQ. This CDR3 comprises 13 residues. The CDR3 loop is CASSSSGSTTQYF. The CDR3 bases are TGCGCCAGCAGTTCTAGCGGTTCTACTACGCAGTATTTT.

This clonotype was seen repeatedly, ten times or more. Because the library targeted alpha chains, this beta chain is an off-target read whose size means little. The V and J genes are TRBV6-5 and TRBJ2-3; no clear D. The germline V gene encodes CDR1 MNHEY and CDR2 SVGAGI. The CDR3 extends over 14 amino acids. V was pared by 6 bases and J by 6 bases, with 16 bases between. The CDR3 here is CASSRTDHEDTQYF. The CDR3 DNA sequence: TGTGCCAGCAGCCGGACGGATCATGAGGATACGCAGTATTTT.

On this clonotype: Because this beta chain is a stray read in a library intended to capture alpha chains, its abundance should not be given much weight. The chain combines TRBV24-1 with TRBJ2-5; 10 positions match TRBD2. Trimming cost V 0 bases and J 8 bases; bases outside gene matches: 2. CDR1 is KGHDR and CDR2 is SFDVKD in the germline V gene. CDR3 length: 14 residues. CDR3 sequence (DNA): TGTGCCACCAGTGATTTGGGACTAGCGGCAACCCAGTACTTC. Encoded protein: CATSDLGLAATQYF.

This clonotype was counted ten times or more. Being off target in a library aimed at alpha chains, this beta chain has a size of little meaning. The chain couples TRBV5-1 to TRBJ1-2, with 8 bases identical to TRBD1. Germline CDR1 reads SGHRS; CDR2 reads YFSETQ. This CDR3 has 16 residues. V lost 3 bases and J lost 7; bases outside the gene matches: 14. The CDR3, as DNA: TGCGCCAGCAGCTCTACCCCGGGACAAACAGGGGGTGGCTACACCTTC. Residues: CASSSTPGQTGGGYTF.

This clonotype came up many times. Because the library targeted alpha chains, this beta chain is an off-target read whose size means little. J is TRBJ1-1 and V is TRBV2; TRBD1 is a possible D gene (6 bases). The CDR3 length is 12 residues. V lost 7 bases and J 4 bases, leaving 10 bases between the germline ends. From germline, CDR1 is SNHLY and CDR2 FYNNEI. CDR3 sequence reads: CASKRGGTEAFF. The CDR3 nucleotides are TGTGCCAGCAAGAGGGGGGGCACTGAAGCTTTCTTT. The variable domain in full, with the rest retrieved from reference TRBV2 and TRBJ1-1, is EPEVTQTPSHQVTQMGQEVILRCVPISNHLYFYWYRQILGQKVEFLVSFYNNEISEKSEIFDDQFSVERPDGSNFTLKIRSTKLEDSAMYFCASKRGGTEAFFGQGTRLTVV.

In its sample, this clonotype ranks as medium-sized. The library was built for alpha chains, so this beta chain is an off-target read and its size means little. The CDR3, as DNA: TGTGCCAGCAGTTACTCAGGCGGGAGGGCCCCCTACGAGCAGTACTTC. This translates into CASSYSGGRAPYEQYF. This chain connects TRBV6-6 to TRBJ2-7; the match to TRBD2 covers 9 bases. Germline CDR1 MNHNY, CDR2 SVGAGI (reference sequence). This CDR3 comprises 16 residues. After removal of 0 bases from V and 2 bases from J, the junction contained 5 bases not matched to a gene.

This clonotype was observed many times. This beta chain slipped into a library made for alpha chains as a stray read, so its size is not meaningful. The genes are TRBV18 and TRBJ2-7; TRBD2 matches at 7 bases. This CDR3 comprises 14 residues. Germline values: CDR1 KGHSH, CDR2 LQKENI. Trimming at V came to 0 bases and at J to 5 bases, leaving 4 bases not matched to a gene. This chain's CDR3 is CASSPPSGGNEQYF. As DNA, the CDR3 is TGTGCCAGCTCACCACCGTCGGGGGGTAACGAGCAGTACTTC.

In its sample, this clonotype was seen many times. Since the library was made to target alpha chains, this beta chain is a stray read and its abundance is not meaningful. This chain connects TRBV10-2 to TRBJ2-1, with 8 bases fitting TRBD1. The V and J ends lost 0 bases and 4 bases, in that order; junction bases with no gene match: 5. Germline lookup yields CDR1 WSHSY and CDR2 SAAADI. This CDR3 is built from 16 residues. CDR3 residues: CASSESGTGGYNEQFF. In DNA form, the CDR3 reads TGCGCCAGCAGTGAGTCTGGGACAGGCGGGTACAATGAGCAGTTCTTC.

This clonotype was counted at least ten times. This beta chain is an unintended read in a library built for alpha chains; its size means little. V usage is TRBV5-1 and J usage is TRBJ2-3; possibly TRBD1 or TRBD2 for D (5 bases each). V dropped 4 bases and J dropped 5 bases, with 11 bases sitting between them. The CDR3 extends over 13 amino acids. Germline CDR1 reads SGHRS; CDR2 reads YFSETQ. The CDR3 reads CASSDGDRDTQYF. The CDR3 nucleotides are TGCGCCAGCAGCGACGGGGACCGAGATACGCAGTATTTT.

This clonotype has ten or more counts. This beta chain is an unintended read in a library built for alpha chains; its size means little. This chain links TRBV5-1 with TRBJ1-2; D ambiguous. The V gene lost 3 bases and the J gene lost 2 bases, with 11 bases spanning the gap. CDR3 length: 14 residues. Germline loops: CDR1 SGHRS, CDR2 YFSETQ. CDR3 DNA: TGCGCCAGCAGCTCAGAGTCGCCAAACTATGGCTACACCTTC. Translating it yields CASSSESPNYGYTF.

This clonotype was recorded at least ten times. Found in a library prepared for alpha chains, this beta chain is an off-target read, and its abundance has little meaning. This chain uses TRBV3-1 with TRBJ2-7, with TRBD2 matching 8 bases. Trimming at V came to 1 base and at J to 3 bases, leaving 8 bases not matched to a gene. Germline CDR1 is LGHDT and CDR2 is YNNKEL (reference sequence). The CDR3 has 16 residues. CDR3 amino acids: CASSQGSSGSRYEQYF. In nucleotides, the CDR3 is TGTGCCAGCAGCCAAGGTTCTAGCGGGTCACGCTACGAGCAGTACTTC.

Points on this clonotype: This beta chain is an off-target read within a library intended for alpha chains, so its frequency means little. The chain recombines TRBV7-3 with TRBJ2-1; D is ambiguous. Germline V gene sequence: CDR1 SGHTA, CDR2 FQGTGA. The CDR3 covers 13 residues. V was clipped by 2 bases and J by 5 bases, with 7 bases between them. CDR3 sequence reads: CASSLGENNEQFF. The CDR3 DNA reads as TGTGCCAGCAGCTTAGGCGAAAACAATGAGCAGTTCTTC.

This clonotype was recorded many times. This beta chain is off target for a library built for alpha chains, so its abundance means little. This chain connects TRBV6-1 to TRBJ2-7; possible D gene TRBD1, 5 bases. The length of the CDR3 is 13 residues. CDR1 is MNHNS and CDR2 is SASEGT in the germline V gene. V lost 0 bases and J 3 bases, leaving 6 bases between the germline ends. Written as DNA, the CDR3 is TGTGCCAGCAGTGAAGCTAGGGGCTACGAGCAGTACTTC. Amino acids: CASSEARGYEQYF.

By share, this clonotype ranks as medium-sized. For a library built for alpha chains, this beta chain is a stray read; little rests on its size. The rearrangement joins TRBV9 to TRBJ1-6, with TRBD1 identical over 10 bases. J gave up 6 bases and V 3 bases, and 3 bases lay outside the gene matches. The CDR3 is made up of 15 amino acids. The germline CDR1 and CDR2 sequences are SGDLS and YYNGEE. Here the CDR3 reads CASSEGTGANSPLHF. CDR3 DNA sequence: TGTGCCAGCAGCGAAGGGACAGGGGCTAATTCACCCCTCCACTTT.

This clonotype was found many times. One junction end disagrees with the germline gene, perhaps due to a read error. This beta chain is a stray sequence in a library constructed for alpha chains; its clone size is not meaningful. This chain joins TRBV12-3 or TRBV12-4 and TRBJ2-5, with 8 nucleotides matching TRBD2. The CDR3 sequence is 18 residues long. The CDR3 DNA sequence: TGTGCCAGCAGCAAAGGACTAGCAGACTACTCATGGGGAGAGACCCGGTACTTC. Its translation: CASSKGLADYSWGETRYF.

This clonotype turned up a few times. The size of this beta chain means little, since it is a stray read in a library made for alpha chains. This CDR3 is CASSYNLAGNNEQFF. CDR3 in DNA: TGTGCCAGCAGTTACAATCTAGCGGGAAATAATGAGCAGTTCTTC. The rearrangement joins TRBV6-5 to TRBJ2-1, with TRBD2 identical over 9 bases. After removal of 2 bases from V and 7 bases from J, the junction contained 6 bases not matched to a gene. CDR3 size: 15 residues. Germline loops: CDR1 MNHEY, CDR2 SVGAGI.

There are many counts of this clonotype. This beta chain was picked up by a library intended for alpha chains and is off target, so its count carries little meaning. This CDR3 is CASSGRRPQETQYF. The CDR3 nucleotides read TGTGCCAGCAGCGGTCGGCGGCCCCAAGAGACCCAGTACTTC. The rearrangement joins TRBV5-4 to TRBJ2-5; D unclear. CDR1 SGHNT and CDR2 YYREEE come from the germline V gene (reference sequence). The CDR3 runs 14 residues. Between the trimmed V and J ends, which lost 4 bases and 1 base, there was a span of 11 bases.

This clonotype was picked up many times. As an off-target read in a library built for alpha chains, this beta chain has a frequency of little significance. The chain carries TRBV5-6 and TRBJ2-6, with D perhaps matching TRBD1 or TRBD2 (5 bases each). V shed 5 bases and J shed 0 bases, with 9 bases lying between them. The CDR3 totals 15 residues. Germline V lookup: CDR1 SGHDT, CDR2 YYEEEE. The CDR3 is CASSRGSSGANVLTF. CDR3 bases: TGTGCCAGCAGTCGGGGCTCCTCTGGGGCCAACGTCCTGACTTTC.

About this clonotype: As an off-target read in a library built for alpha chains, this beta chain has a frequency of little significance. The chain has TRBV12-3 or TRBV12-4 and TRBJ2-1; TRBD2 aligns across 9 bases. The V and J ends lost 7 bases and 2 bases, in that order; junction bases with no gene match: 9. The CDR3 sequence is 16 residues long. The CDR3 region has the DNA TGTGCCAGCAACTCCCGGCGGGAGGGCCCCTACAATGAGCAGTTCTTC. Its translation: CASNSRREGPYNEQFF.